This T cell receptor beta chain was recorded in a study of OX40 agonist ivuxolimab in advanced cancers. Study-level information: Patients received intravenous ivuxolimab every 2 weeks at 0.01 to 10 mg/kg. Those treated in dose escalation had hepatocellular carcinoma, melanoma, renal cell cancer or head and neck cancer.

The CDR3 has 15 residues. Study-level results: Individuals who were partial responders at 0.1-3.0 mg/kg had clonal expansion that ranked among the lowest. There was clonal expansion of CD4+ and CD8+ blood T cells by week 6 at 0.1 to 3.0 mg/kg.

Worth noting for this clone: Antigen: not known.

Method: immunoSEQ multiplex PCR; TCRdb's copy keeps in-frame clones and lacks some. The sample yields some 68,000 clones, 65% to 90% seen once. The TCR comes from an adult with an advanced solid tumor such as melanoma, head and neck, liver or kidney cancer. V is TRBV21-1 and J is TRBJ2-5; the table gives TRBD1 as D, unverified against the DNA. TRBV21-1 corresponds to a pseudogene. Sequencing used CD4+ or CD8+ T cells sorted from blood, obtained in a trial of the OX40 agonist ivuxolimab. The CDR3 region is CASSIQDRFQETQYF. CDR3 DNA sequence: TGTGCCAGCAGCATCCAGGACAGGTTCCAAGAGACCCAGTACTTC.